The rows below give T cell receptor beta chains drawn from one sample of a study of response to subunit inactivated influenza vaccine. TCRdb independently ran MiXCR on the RT-PCR reads; one entry per CDR3 protein. Here the sample spans 650,000 to 800,000 distinct CDR3 sequences, 11% to 15% being singletons. Material: PBMCs from blood, obtained around 14 days before vaccination. All receptors derive from a man aged 50-60 years who received an inactivated influenza vaccine. Both conserved end residues are part of each CDR3. The D gene is left open where the match is weak. Part of the rows lack a size; the others show once, few, many or a class for expanded clones.

few . TRBJ2-3 TRBV9 CASSTPAWGKNTDTQYF TGTGCCAGCAGCACCCCCGCCTGGGGAAAAAACACAGATACGCAGTATTTT
. . TRBJ2-5 TRBV3-1 CASSQDRRDYQETQYF TGTGCCAGCAGCCAAGATCGGAGAGACTACCAAGAGACCCAGTACTTC
. TRBD1 TRBJ2-1 TRBV29-1 CSVVTGTASYNEQFF TGCAGCGTCGTTACCGGGACAGCCTCCTACAATGAGCAGTTCTTC
few . TRBJ2-1 TRBV4-3 CASSRRIPSSYNEQFF TGCGCCAGCAGCCGGCGGATCCCCAGCTCCTACAATGAGCAGTTCTTC
. . TRBJ2-3 TRBV12-3/TRBV12-4 CASSKNVGGRDTDTQYF TGTGCCAGCAGCAAAAACGTCGGGGGGCGGGACACAGATACGCAGTATTTT
. TRBD1 TRBJ2-6 TRBV5-1 CASSGGQVPVLTF TGCGCCAGCAGCGGGGGACAGGTCCCCGTCCTGACTTTC
. . TRBJ2-7 TRBV5-1 CASTSGTSGYEQYF TGCGCCAGCACGTCAGGGACAAGCGGCTACGAGCAGTACTTC
. . TRBJ2-3 TRBV21-1 CASSKALGMGQGATDTQYF TGTGCCAGCAGCAAAGCGCTGGGAATGGGACAGGGGGCAACAGATACGCAGTATTTT
few TRBD1 TRBJ1-2 TRBV29-1 CSVTRSQGAEGYTF TGCAGCGTCACTAGGAGTCAGGGGGCTGAGGGCTACACCTTC
few TRBD1 TRBJ1-3 TRBV4-1 CASSQDGTGARNTIYF TGCGCCAGCAGCCAAGATGGGACAGGTGCCCGAAACACCATATATTTT
once . TRBJ1-2 TRBV5-5 CASSLTPTDTLYGYTF TGTGCCAGCAGCTTGACCCCGACAGATACATTATATGGCTACACCTTC
few TRBD1 TRBJ1-1 TRBV20-1 CSARDTGDTEAFF TGCAGTGCTAGAGATACAGGGGACACTGAAGCTTTCTTT
few TRBD1 TRBJ2-3 TRBV12-3/TRBV12-4 CASSPGQGARDTQYF TGTGCCAGCAGTCCGGGACAGGGGGCGAGGGATACGCAGTATTTT
few TRBD1 TRBJ2-7 TRBV29-1 CSVDRSGQGNEQYF TGCAGCGTTGACCGCTCCGGACAGGGAAACGAGCAGTACTTC
few . TRBJ2-1 TRBV2 CASRRTRSGVDGEQFF TGTGCCAGCAGGCGTACTAGAAGTGGGGTTGATGGTGAGCAGTTCTTC
few . TRBJ2-1 TRBV3-1 CASSQPQWGGDYNEQFF TGTGCCAGCAGCCAACCCCAATGGGGCGGGGACTACAATGAGCAGTTCTTC
few . TRBJ1-4 TRBV20-1 CSASTGPWEKLFF TGCAGTGCTTCGACAGGCCCTTGGGAAAAACTGTTTTTT
many . TRBJ1-3 TRBV12-3/TRBV12-4 CASSSLTGYDPGNTIYF TGTGCCAGCAGTTCCCTGACAGGATACGATCCTGGAAACACCATATATTTT
few . TRBJ2-3 TRBV20-1 CSARDPRGSTDTQYF TGCAGTGCTAGAGATCCGCGCGGGAGCACAGATACGCAGTATTTT
few TRBD1 TRBJ2-1 TRBV6-1 CASRRGPEGNEQFF TGTGCCAGCAGGAGGGGGCCCGAAGGGAATGAGCAGTTCTTC
few . TRBJ2-2 TRBV5-1 CASSPWPASGELFF TGCGCCAGCAGCCCGTGGCCAGCTTCAGGGGAGCTGTTTTTT
few TRBD1 TRBJ2-1 TRBV19 CASRDRGGNEQFF TGTGCCAGTAGGGACAGGGGTGGCAATGAGCAGTTCTTC
. TRBD2 TRBJ2-2 TRBV10-3 CAIRLLGTSGRVGELFF TGTGCCATCAGGCTTCTCGGGACTAGCGGGAGGGTCGGGGAGCTGTTTTTT
many TRBD1 TRBJ2-7 TRBV7-9 CASSAGQEDYEQYF TGTGCCAGCAGCGCGGGACAGGAGGACTACGAGCAGTACTTC
few . TRBJ2-7 TRBV11-2 CASSLVPLFSYEQYF TGTGCCAGCAGCTTAGTACCGCTTTTCTCCTACGAGCAGTACTTC
. . TRBJ2-1 TRBV7-2 CASSLVAEFYNEQFF TGTGCCAGCAGCTTAGTAGCGGAATTCTACAATGAGCAGTTCTTC
. TRBD1 TRBJ2-6 TRBV18 CASSQSGTGGLGGANVLTF TGTGCCAGCTCACAATCCGGGACAGGGGGCCTAGGTGGGGCCAACGTCCTGACTTTC
. TRBD2 TRBJ2-5 TRBV15 CATSSRGGGMGETQYF TGTGCCACCAGCAGTCGGGGGGGCGGGATGGGAGAGACCCAGTACTTC
. . TRBJ2-1 TRBV10-3 CAISEPNYNEQFF TGTGCCATCAGTGAGCCGAACTACAATGAGCAGTTCTTC
few . TRBJ2-3 TRBV7-6 CASSRMVQGTDTQYF TGTGCCAGCAGCCGAATGGTCCAGGGCACAGATACGCAGTATTTT
. TRBD2 TRBJ2-3 TRBV6-5 CASSSSLAGGPGTQYF TGTGCCAGCAGTTCCTCGCTAGCGGGAGGGCCCGGTACGCAGTATTTT
few . TRBJ2-6 TRBV12-3/TRBV12-4 CASSLLGGRGANVLTF TGTGCCAGCAGTTTATTGGGGGGGCGGGGGGCCAACGTCCTGACTTTC
. TRBD1 TRBJ1-2 TRBV3-1 CASSLGQGGVYTF TGTGCCAGCAGCCTTGGACAGGGAGGGGTCTACACCTTC
. TRBD1 TRBJ1-1 TRBV25-1 CASRASGGTEAFF TGTGCCAGCAGAGCGTCAGGGGGCACTGAAGCTTTCTTT
. . TRBJ1-4 TRBV12-3/TRBV12-4 CASSYLWGANEKLFF TGTGCCAGCAGCTACCTTTGGGGGGCTAATGAAAAACTGTTTTTT
few . TRBJ2-1 TRBV20-1 CSAQRGRNEQFF TGCAGTGCACAGAGGGGTCGGAATGAGCAGTTCTTC
few TRBD2 TRBJ2-2 TRBV11-1 CASSLAASGRLYTGELFF TGTGCCAGCAGCTTAGCGGCTAGCGGGAGGCTGTACACCGGGGAGCTGTTTTTT
. TRBD2 TRBJ2-5 TRBV4-2 CASSHSGTRQETQYF TGTGCCAGCAGCCATTCCGGGACTAGACAAGAGACCCAGTACTTC
many TRBD1 TRBJ2-7 TRBV4-1 CASSQVTGVYEQYF TGCGCCAGCAGCCAAGTAACAGGGGTCTACGAGCAGTACTTC
. TRBD1 TRBJ2-5 TRBV29-1 CSLAGGSKKTQYF TGCAGCTTGGCAGGGGGCTCAAAGAAGACCCAGTACTTC
. TRBD1 TRBJ2-3 TRBV13 CASSDRDRGFSTDTQYF TGTGCCAGCAGCGACCGGGACAGGGGGTTTAGCACAGATACGCAGTATTTT